This TCR beta chain was captured by sequencing in a study of blood T cell repertoires in COVID-19. The CDR3 runs 16 residues. Germline V gene lookup returns CDR1 LNHDA and CDR2 SQIVND (reference sequence). V trimming: 5 bases; J trimming: 1 base; junction bases outside the gene matches: 7. TCRdb's table, derived via immunoSEQ multiplex PCR, lists solely in-frame clones and lacks some. Here the sample spans a few hundred thousand clones, around nine tenths being singletons. Sequencing used peripheral blood. This chain joins TRBV19 and TRBJ2-1; 8 bases line up with TRBD2. The source is a woman aged 40 to 49 who had recovered from COVID-19. CDR3 loop: CASSAGPGGSYNEQFF. As DNA, the CDR3 is TGTGCCAGTAGTGCGGGCCCGGGAGGGTCCTACAATGAGCAGTTCTTC.